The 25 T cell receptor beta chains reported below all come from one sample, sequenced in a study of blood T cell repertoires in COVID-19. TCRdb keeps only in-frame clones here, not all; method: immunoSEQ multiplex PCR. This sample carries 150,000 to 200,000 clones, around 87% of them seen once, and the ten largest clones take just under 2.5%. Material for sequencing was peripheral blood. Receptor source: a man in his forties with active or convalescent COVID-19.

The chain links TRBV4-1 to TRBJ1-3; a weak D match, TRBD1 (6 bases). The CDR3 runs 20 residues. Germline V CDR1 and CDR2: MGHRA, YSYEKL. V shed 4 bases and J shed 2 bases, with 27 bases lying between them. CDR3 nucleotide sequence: TGCGCCAGCAGCCGAGACTTACAGAACTCAGGGGCCCATACTGGAAACACCATATATTTT. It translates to CASSRDLQNSGAHTGNTIYF.

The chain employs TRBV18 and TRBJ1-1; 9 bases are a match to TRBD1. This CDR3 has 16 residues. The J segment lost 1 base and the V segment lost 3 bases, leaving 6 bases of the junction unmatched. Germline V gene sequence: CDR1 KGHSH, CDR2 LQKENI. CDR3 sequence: CASSPQQGARNTEAFF. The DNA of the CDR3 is TGTGCCAGCTCACCCCAACAGGGGGCTCGGAACACTGAAGCTTTCTTT.

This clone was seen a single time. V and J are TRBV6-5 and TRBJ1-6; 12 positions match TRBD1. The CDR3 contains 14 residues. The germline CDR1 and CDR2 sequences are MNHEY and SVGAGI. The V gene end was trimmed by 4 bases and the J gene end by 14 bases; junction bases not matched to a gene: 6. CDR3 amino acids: CASSSGTGGGTLHF. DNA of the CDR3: TGTGCCAGCAGTTCGGGGACAGGGGGCGGGACCCTCCACTTT.

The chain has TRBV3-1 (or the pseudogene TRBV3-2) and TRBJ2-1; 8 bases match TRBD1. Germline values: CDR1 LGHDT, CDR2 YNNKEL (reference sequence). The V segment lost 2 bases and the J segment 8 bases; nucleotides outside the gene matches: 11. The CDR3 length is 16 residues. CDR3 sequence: CASSQLWAGGGDEQFF. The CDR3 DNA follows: TGTGCCAGCAGCCAATTGTGGGCAGGGGGCGGCGATGAGCAGTTCTTC.

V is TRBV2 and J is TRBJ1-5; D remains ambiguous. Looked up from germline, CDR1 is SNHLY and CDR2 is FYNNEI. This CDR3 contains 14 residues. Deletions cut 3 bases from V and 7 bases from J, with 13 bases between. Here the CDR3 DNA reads TGTGCCAGCAGTGACGGACTGGGAGACCAGCCCCAGCATTTT. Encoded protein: CASSDGLGDQPQHF.

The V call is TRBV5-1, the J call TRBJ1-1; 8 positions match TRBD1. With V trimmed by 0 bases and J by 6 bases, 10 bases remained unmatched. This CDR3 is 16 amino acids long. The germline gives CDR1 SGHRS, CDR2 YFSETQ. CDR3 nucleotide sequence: TGCGCCAGCAGCTTGGATGGCGTGGCAGGGGGCTCTGAAGCTTTCTTT. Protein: CASSLDGVAGGSEAFF.

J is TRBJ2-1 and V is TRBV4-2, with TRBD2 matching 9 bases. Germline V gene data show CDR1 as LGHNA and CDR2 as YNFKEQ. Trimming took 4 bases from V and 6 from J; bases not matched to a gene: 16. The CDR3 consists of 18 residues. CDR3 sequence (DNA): TGTGCCAGCAGCCCCCCATTTTCGAGTGGCGGGGGGGGCAATGAGCAGTTCTTC. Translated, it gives CASSPPFSSGGGGNEQFF.

The CDR3 reads CASSLERQGKNGYTF. In DNA, the CDR3 is TGTGCCAGCAGCTTAGAGCGCCAGGGGAAAAATGGCTACACCTTC. The chain links TRBV7-8 to TRBJ1-2; perhaps TRBD1 as D (6 bases). From germline, CDR1 is SGHVS and CDR2 FQNEAQ. The V end lost 1 base, the J end lost 6 bases, and 15 bases lay between the germline ends. This CDR3 contains 15 residues.

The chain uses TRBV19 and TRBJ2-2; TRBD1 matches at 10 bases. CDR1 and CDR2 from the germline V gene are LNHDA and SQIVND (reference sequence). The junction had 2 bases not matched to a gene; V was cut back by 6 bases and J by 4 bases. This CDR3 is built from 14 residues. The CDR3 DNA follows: TGTGCCAGTAGAGGGACAGGGGTCACCGGGGAGCTGTTTTTT. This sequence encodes CASRGTGVTGELFF. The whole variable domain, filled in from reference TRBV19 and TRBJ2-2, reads DGGITQSPKYLFRKEGQNVTLSCEQNLNHDAMYWYRQDPGQGLRLIYYSQIVNDFQKGDIAEGYSVSREKKESFPLTVTSAQKNPTAFYLCASRGTGVTGELFFGEGSRLTVL.

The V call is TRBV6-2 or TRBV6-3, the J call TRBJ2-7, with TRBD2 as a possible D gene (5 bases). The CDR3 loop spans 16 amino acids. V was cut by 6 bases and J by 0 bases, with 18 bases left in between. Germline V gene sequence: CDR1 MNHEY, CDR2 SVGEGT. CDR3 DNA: TGTGCCAGCAGCCGCTCGACCTCGGGGTTCTCCTACGAGCAGTACTTC. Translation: CASSRSTSGFSYEQYF.

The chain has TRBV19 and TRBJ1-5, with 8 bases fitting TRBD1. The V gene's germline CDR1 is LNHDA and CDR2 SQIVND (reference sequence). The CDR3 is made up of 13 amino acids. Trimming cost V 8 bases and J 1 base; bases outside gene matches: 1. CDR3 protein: CASGTGSNQPQHF. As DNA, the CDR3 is TGTGCCAGTGGGACAGGAAGCAATCAGCCCCAGCATTTT.

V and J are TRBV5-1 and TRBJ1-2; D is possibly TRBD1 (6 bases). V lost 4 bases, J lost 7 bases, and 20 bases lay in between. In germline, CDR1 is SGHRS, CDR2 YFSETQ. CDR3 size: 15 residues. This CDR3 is CASSPRDNKAAGYTF. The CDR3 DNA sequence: TGCGCCAGCAGCCCCAGGGACAACAAGGCCGCTGGCTACACCTTC. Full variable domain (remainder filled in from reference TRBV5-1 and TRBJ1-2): KAGVTQTPRYLIKTRGQQVTLSCSPISGHRSVSWYQQTPGQGLQFLFEYFSETQRNKGNFPGRFSGRQFSNSRSEMNVSTLELGDSALYLCASSPRDNKAAGYTFGSGTRLTVV.

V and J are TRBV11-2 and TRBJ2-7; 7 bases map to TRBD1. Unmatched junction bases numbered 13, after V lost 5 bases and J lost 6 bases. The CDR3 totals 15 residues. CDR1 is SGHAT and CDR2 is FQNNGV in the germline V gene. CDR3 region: CASSHYRGLRPEQYF. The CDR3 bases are TGTGCCAGCAGCCACTACAGGGGCTTGCGGCCCGAGCAGTACTTC. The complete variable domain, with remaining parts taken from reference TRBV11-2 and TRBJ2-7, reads EAGVAQSPRYKIIEKRQSVAFWCNPISGHATLYWYQQILGQGPKLLIQFQNNGVVDDSQLPKDRFSAERLKGVDSTLKIQPAKLEDSAVYLCASSHYRGLRPEQYFGPGTRLTVT.

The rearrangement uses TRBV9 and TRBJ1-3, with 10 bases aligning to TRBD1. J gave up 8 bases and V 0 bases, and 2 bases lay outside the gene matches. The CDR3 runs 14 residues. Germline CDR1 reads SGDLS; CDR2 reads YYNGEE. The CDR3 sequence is CASSVEGQGDTIYF. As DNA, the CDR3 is TGTGCCAGCAGCGTAGAAGGACAGGGGGACACCATATATTTT.

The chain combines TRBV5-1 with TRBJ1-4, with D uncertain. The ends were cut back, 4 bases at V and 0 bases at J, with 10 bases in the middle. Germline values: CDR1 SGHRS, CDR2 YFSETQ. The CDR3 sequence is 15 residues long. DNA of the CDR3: TGCGCCAGCAGCCCCAAGCATGCAACTAATGAAAAACTGTTTTTT. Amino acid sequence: CASSPKHATNEKLFF.

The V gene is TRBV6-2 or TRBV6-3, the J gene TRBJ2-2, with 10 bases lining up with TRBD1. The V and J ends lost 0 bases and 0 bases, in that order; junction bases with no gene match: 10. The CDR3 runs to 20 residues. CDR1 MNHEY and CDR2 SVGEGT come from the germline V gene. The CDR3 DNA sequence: TGTGCCAGCAGTTACTCGAGGGACAGGGGTGCTTCTCCGAACACCGGGGAGCTGTTTTTT. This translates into CASSYSRDRGASPNTGELFF.

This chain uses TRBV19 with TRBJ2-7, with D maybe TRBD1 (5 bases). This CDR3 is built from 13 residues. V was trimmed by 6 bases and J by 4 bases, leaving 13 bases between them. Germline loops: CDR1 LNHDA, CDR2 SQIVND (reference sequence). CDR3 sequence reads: CASSRQLQYEQYF. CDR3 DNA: TGTGCCAGTAGCCGACAGTTACAGTACGAGCAGTACTTC.

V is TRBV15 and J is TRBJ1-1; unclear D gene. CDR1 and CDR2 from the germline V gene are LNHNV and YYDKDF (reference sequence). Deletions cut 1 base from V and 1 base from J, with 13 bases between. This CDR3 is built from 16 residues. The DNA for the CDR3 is TGTGCCACCAGCAGAGGTATAAGGGCGGGGAACACTGAAGCTTTCTTT. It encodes CATSRGIRAGNTEAFF.

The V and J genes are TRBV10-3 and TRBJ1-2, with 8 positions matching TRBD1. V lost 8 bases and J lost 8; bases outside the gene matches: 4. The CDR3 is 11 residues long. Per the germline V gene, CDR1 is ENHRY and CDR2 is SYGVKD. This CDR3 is CAIPGTGGYTF. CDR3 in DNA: TGTGCCATCCCCGGGACAGGAGGCTACACCTTC.

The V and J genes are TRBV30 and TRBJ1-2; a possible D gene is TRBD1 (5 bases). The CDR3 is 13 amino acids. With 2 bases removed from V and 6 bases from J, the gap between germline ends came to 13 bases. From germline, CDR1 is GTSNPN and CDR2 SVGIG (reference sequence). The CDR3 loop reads CAWSNQEGHGYTF. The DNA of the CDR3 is TGTGCCTGGAGTAACCAGGAGGGGCATGGCTACACCTTC. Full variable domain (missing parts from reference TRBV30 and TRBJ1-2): SQTIHQWPATLVQPVGSPLSLECTVEGTSNPNLYWYRQAAGRGLQLLFYSVGIGQISSEVPQNLSASRPQDRQFILSSKKLLLSDSGFYLCAWSNQEGHGYTFGSGTRLTVV.

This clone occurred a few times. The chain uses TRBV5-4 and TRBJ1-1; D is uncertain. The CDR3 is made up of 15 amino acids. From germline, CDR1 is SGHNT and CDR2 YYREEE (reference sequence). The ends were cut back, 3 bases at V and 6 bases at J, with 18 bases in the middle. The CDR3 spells CASSSTFRDSPEAFF. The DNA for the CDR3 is TGTGCCAGCAGCTCCACCTTTCGGGATAGCCCTGAAGCTTTCTTT.

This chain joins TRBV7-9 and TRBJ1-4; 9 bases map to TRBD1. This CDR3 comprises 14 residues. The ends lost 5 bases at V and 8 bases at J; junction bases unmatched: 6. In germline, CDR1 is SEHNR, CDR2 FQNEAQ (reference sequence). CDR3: CASSPGTGLEKLFF. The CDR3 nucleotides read TGTGCCAGCAGCCCTGGGACAGGGCTAGAAAAACTGTTTTTT.

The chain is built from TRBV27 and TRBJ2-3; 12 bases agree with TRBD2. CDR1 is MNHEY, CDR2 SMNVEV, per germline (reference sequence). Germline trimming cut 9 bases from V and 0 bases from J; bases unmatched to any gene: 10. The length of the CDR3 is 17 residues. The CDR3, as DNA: TGTGCCAGGCCGAAGCTAGCGGGGGGGACAAGCACAGATACGCAGTATTTT. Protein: CARPKLAGGTSTDTQYF.

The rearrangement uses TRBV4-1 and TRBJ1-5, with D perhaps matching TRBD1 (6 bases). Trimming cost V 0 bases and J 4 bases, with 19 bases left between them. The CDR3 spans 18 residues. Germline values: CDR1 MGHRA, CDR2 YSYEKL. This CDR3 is CASSQERTAYIANQPQHF. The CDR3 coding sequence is TGCGCCAGCAGCCAAGAGAGGACAGCCTATATAGCAAATCAGCCCCAGCATTTT.

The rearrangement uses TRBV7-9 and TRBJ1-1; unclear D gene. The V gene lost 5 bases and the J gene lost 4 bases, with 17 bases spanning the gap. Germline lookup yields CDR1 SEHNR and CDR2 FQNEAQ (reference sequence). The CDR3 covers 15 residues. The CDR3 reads CASSAVRGGSTEAFF. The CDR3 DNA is TGTGCCAGCAGCGCTGTGCGGGGAGGTAGCACTGAAGCTTTCTTT.